This T cell receptor beta chain was found in a study of Ad26.COV2.S vaccination and SARS-CoV-2 variants. The method was immunoSEQ multiplex PCR; TCRdb's version includes in-frame clones alone and lacks a portion of them. The sample yields around 370,000 clones, 92% seen once. The CDR3 covers 14 residues. CDR1 is MGHDK and CDR2 is SYGVNS in the germline V gene. V lost 0 bases and J 7 bases, leaving 10 bases between the germline ends. The specimen was peripheral blood, collected after recovery from COVID-19. This sequence originates from a human donor who had recovered from COVID-19. V usage is TRBV25-1 and J usage is TRBJ1-5; D may be TRBD1 (5 bases). The CDR3 sequence is CASSEYGGTQPQHF. In DNA form, the CDR3 reads TGTGCCAGCAGTGAATACGGGGGAACACAGCCCCAGCATTTT.